These T cell receptor beta chains were read from a single sample in a study of CD8 T cells in ankylosing spondylitis. TCRdb ran MiXCR on the 5' RACE reads and lists one entry per CDR3 protein. This sample has about 400,000 distinct CDR3 sequences, with 20% to 25% found just once. Source material: blood, either unsorted or a sorted T cell fraction (not recorded which). These receptor sequences come from a male donor with ankylosing spondylitis. CDR3s include the opening cysteine and the closing phenylalanine or tryptophan. The order of the fields is J gene, V gene, D gene, clone size, CDR3 protein, CDR3 DNA. A D gene is named only where the DNA matches it firmly. Size is stated for part of the rows, as once, few or many counts, or as a class when the clone is expanded.

>TRBJ2-1|TRBV25-1|.|few
CASSELRHMNEQFF
TGTGCCAGCAGTGAATTGAGACATATGAATGAGCAGTTCTTC
>TRBJ1-4|TRBV28|TRBD1|few
CASSLPGTATNEKLFF
TGTGCCAGCAGTTTACCCGGGACAGCAACTAATGAAAAACTGTTTTTT
>TRBJ1-1|TRBV12-3/TRBV12-4|TRBD1|few
CASSLTGTGFTEAFF
TGTGCCAGCAGTTTAACTGGGACAGGCTTCACTGAAGCTTTCTTT
>TRBJ2-7|TRBV20-1|TRBD2|.
CCARRFLAGGMGGEQYF
TGCTGCGCTAGGCGGTTCCTAGCGGGAGGGATGGGAGGCGAGCAGTACTTC
>TRBJ2-7|TRBV15|TRBD1|.
CATSRVNPLTGAYEQYF
TGTGCCACCAGCAGAGTAAATCCCCTAACAGGGGCCTACGAGCAGTACTTC
>TRBJ2-3|TRBV29-1|TRBD1|.
CSVDLDRGITDTQYF
TGCAGCGTTGATCTTGACAGGGGTATAACAGATACGCAGTATTTT
>TRBJ1-2|TRBV27|TRBD1|.
CASSATGTAGYTF
TGTGCCAGCAGTGCCACCGGGACAGCCGGCTACACCTTC
>TRBJ2-7|TRBV20-1|TRBD2|few
CSAERGLAAYEQYF
TGCAGTGCTGAAAGGGGACTAGCGGCCTACGAGCAGTACTTC
>TRBJ2-1|TRBV11-2|TRBD2|few
CASSLAGGDNEQFF
TGTGCCAGCAGCTTAGCGGGAGGTGACAATGAGCAGTTCTTC
>TRBJ2-5|TRBV5-1|TRBD2|.
CASSVATSGEETQYF
TGCGCCAGCAGCGTGGCGACTAGCGGGGAAGAGACCCAGTACTTC
>TRBJ1-1|TRBV7-9|.|few
CASSIGPANTEAFF
TGTGCCAGCAGCATCGGACCGGCGAACACTGAAGCTTTCTTT
>TRBJ1-2|TRBV5-5|TRBD1|once
CASSPTTGEYGFTF
TGTGCCAGCAGCCCGACCACAGGGGAGTATGGCTTCACCTTC
>TRBJ2-1|TRBV7-2|TRBD2|.
CASSLLVAGRGEQFF
TGTGCCAGCAGCTTACTAGTAGCGGGGAGAGGTGAGCAGTTCTTC
>TRBJ2-7|TRBV5-6|TRBD2|few
CASSLPGLGGYEQYF
TGTGCCAGCAGCTTACCGGGACTAGGGGGCTACGAGCAGTACTTC
>TRBJ2-3|TRBV5-1|.|.
CASSLEGRGSTDTQYF
TGCGCCAGCAGCTTGGAGGGTCGCGGGAGCACAGATACGCAGTATTTT
>TRBJ2-4|TRBV18|.|.
CASSGFGSDSRDLQYF
TGTGCCAGCTCAGGATTTGGTTCGGACTCGCGGGACCTCCAGTACTTC
>TRBJ2-3|TRBV6-1|TRBD2|.
CASSRGTSGYSTDTQYF
TGTGCCAGCTCTCGAGGGACTAGCGGGTATAGCACAGATACGCAGTATTTT
>TRBJ1-2|TRBV7-3|.|few
CASSHGRANYGYTF
TGTGCCAGCAGCCACGGGCGGGCTAACTATGGCTACACCTTC
>TRBJ2-7|TRBV7-3|TRBD2|few
CASSVAGAPSAFEQYF
TGTGCCAGCAGCGTAGCGGGAGCCCCCTCAGCTTTCGAGCAGTACTTC
>TRBJ2-7|TRBV29-1|TRBD1|many
CSVGRTGSYEQYF
TGCAGCGTTGGTCGGACAGGTTCTTACGAGCAGTACTTC
>TRBJ2-3|TRBV12-3/TRBV12-4|TRBD2|few
CASSFWRERPDTQYF
TGTGCCAGCAGTTTTTGGCGGGAGCGGCCAGATACGCAGTATTTT
>TRBJ1-1|TRBV5-1|.|.
CASSLEAPIGEAFF
TGCGCCAGCAGCTTGGAAGCTCCTATAGGGGAAGCTTTCTTT
>TRBJ1-3|TRBV5-1|.|few
CASRPGPTASGNTIYF
TGCGCCAGCAGACCCGGGCCAACCGCCTCTGGAAACACCATATATTTT
>TRBJ2-1|TRBV7-3|.|few
CASIKDEQFF
TGTGCCAGCATCAAAGATGAGCAGTTCTTC
>TRBJ2-5|TRBV20-1|.|many
CSASGGMEETQYF
TGCAGTGCGTCGGGCGGGATGGAGGAGACCCAGTACTTC
>TRBJ2-7|TRBV7-9|.|few
CASSSPVGSSYEQYF
TGTGCCAGCAGCTCCCCCGTCGGAAGCTCCTACGAGCAGTACTTC
>TRBJ2-5|TRBV7-6|.|.
CASSGVGLETQYF
TGTGCCAGCAGCGGAGTGGGGTTGGAGACCCAGTACTTC
>TRBJ2-1|TRBV5-1|TRBD1|many
CASSFGTEYNEQFF
TGCGCCAGCAGCTTTGGGACAGAGTACAATGAGCAGTTCTTC
>TRBJ2-1|TRBV20-1|.|many
CSARLASEVLFF
TGCAGTGCTAGGCTAGCCTCGGAGGTTCTGTTCTTC
>TRBJ2-3|TRBV5-1|.|few
CASRGPASTDTQYF
TGCGCCAGCCGAGGGCCTGCGAGCACAGATACGCAGTATTTT
>TRBJ1-4|TRBV7-9|TRBD1|.
CASSTYRGIDEKLFF
TGTGCCAGCAGCACATACAGGGGAATAGATGAAAAACTGTTTTTT
>TRBJ1-5|TRBV6-1|.|.
CASKNNQPQHF
TGTGCCAGCAAGAACAATCAGCCCCAGCATTTT
>TRBJ2-6|TRBV10-3|.|few
CATGAAPGANVLTF
TGTGCCACGGGGGCAGCCCCTGGGGCCAACGTCCTGACTTTC
>TRBJ1-1|TRBV3-1|.|.
CASSQTDRDTEAFF
TGTGCCAGCAGCCAGACGGACCGAGACACTGAAGCTTTCTTT
>TRBJ2-3|TRBV25-1|TRBD2|few
CASSDLGSGSGDTQYF
TGTGCCAGCAGTGATCTGGGAAGCGGGAGTGGAGATACGCAGTATTTT
>TRBJ1-1|TRBV20-1|.|few
CSARGGYEAFF
TGCAGTGCTAGAGGGGGCTATGAAGCTTTCTTT
>TRBJ1-5|TRBV6-2/TRBV6-3|.|.
CASIAGSREGQPQHF
TGTGCCAGCATTGCCGGGTCCCGAGAAGGTCAGCCCCAGCATTTT
>TRBJ1-5|TRBV7-9|.|few
CARIIQPRRTNQPQHF
TGTGCCAGGATAATACAACCTCGAAGGACCAATCAGCCCCAGCATTTT
>TRBJ1-1|TRBV20-1|TRBD1|.
CSARTGLVWRTEAFF
TGCAGTGCTAGGACAGGGTTAGTGTGGCGCACTGAAGCTTTCTTT
>TRBJ2-1|TRBV4-2|.|.
CASSQVLPGNEQFF
TGTGCCAGCAGCCAAGTTTTACCGGGGAATGAGCAGTTCTTC
>TRBJ2-6|TRBV29-1|.|.
CSVGASGANVLTF
TGCAGCGTTGGAGCCTCTGGGGCCAACGTCCTGACTTTC
>TRBJ1-5|TRBV28|.|few
CASSLSLRAGQPQHF
TGTGCCAGCAGTTTATCCCTAAGGGCGGGTCAGCCCCAGCATTTT
>TRBJ2-3|TRBV5-1|TRBD1|.
CASSLEDRGTDTQYF
TGCGCCAGCAGCTTGGAAGACAGGGGCACAGATACGCAGTATTTT
>TRBJ1-1|TRBV20-1|TRBD1|.
CSAPLQGNLNTEAFF
TGCAGTGCTCCCCTACAGGGGAACCTGAACACTGAAGCTTTCTTT
>TRBJ2-2|TRBV13|.|.
CASSRTIRVNTGELFF
TGTGCCAGCAGCCGGACTATTAGGGTGAACACCGGGGAGCTGTTTTTT
>TRBJ2-5|TRBV13|TRBD1|.
CASSATGGAVVETQYF
TGTGCCAGCAGCGCAACAGGGGGCGCCGTCGTCGAGACCCAGTACTTC
>TRBJ2-2|TRBV7-3|.|.
CASSLNPITGGTGELFF
TGTGCCAGCAGCTTAAACCCCATTACCGGGGGCACCGGGGAGCTGTTTTTT